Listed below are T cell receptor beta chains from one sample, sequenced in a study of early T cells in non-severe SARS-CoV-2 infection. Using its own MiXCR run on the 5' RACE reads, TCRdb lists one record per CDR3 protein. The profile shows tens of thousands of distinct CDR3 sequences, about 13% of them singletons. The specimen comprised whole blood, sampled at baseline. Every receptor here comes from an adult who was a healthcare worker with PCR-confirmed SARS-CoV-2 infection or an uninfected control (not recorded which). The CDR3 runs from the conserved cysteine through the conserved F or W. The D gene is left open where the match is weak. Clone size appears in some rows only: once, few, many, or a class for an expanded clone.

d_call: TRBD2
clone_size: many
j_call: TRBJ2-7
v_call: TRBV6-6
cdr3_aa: CASSYAPAGGGEQYF
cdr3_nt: TGTGCCAGCAGTTACGCCCCAGCCGGGGGGGGTGAGCAGTACTTC

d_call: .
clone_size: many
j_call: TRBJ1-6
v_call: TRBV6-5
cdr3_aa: CASSYIRTANNSPLHF
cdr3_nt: TGTGCCAGCAGTTACATACGGACAGCTAATAATTCACCCCTCCACTTT

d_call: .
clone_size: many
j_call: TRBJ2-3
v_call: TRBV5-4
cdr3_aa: CASSLGLEENTDTQYF
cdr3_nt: TGTGCCAGCAGCTTGGGACTAGAGGAGAACACAGATACGCAGTATTTT

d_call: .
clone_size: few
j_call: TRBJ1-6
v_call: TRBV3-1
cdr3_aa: CASSLFGVYNSPLHF
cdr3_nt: TGTGCCAGCAGTCTCTTCGGGGTGTACAATTCACCCCTCCACTTT

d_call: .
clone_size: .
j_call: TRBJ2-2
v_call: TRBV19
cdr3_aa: CASSRLDSNTGELFF
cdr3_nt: TGTGCCAGTAGTCGGCTGGACAGTAACACCGGGGAGCTGTTTTTT

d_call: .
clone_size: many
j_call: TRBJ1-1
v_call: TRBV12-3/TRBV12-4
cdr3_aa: CASSPMGTNTEAFF
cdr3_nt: TGTGCCAGCAGCCCAATGGGGACGAACACTGAAGCTTTCTTT

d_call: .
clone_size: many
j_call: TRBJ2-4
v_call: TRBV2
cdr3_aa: CASGLGLYTKNIQYF
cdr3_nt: TGTGCCAGCGGGCTGGGACTTTATACCAAAAACATTCAGTACTTC

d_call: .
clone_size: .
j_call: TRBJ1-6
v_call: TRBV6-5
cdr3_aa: CASSSLGGTRTSPLHF
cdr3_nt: TGTGCCAGCAGTTCTTTAGGCGGGACGAGGACATCACCCCTCCACTTT

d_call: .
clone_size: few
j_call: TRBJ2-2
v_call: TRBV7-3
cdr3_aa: CASSLRQAGTGELFF
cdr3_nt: TGTGCCAGCAGCTTAAGACAGGCGGGCACCGGGGAGCTGTTTTTT

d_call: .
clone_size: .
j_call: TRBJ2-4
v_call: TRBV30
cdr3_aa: CAWSRPSLAKNIQYF
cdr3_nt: TGTGCCTGGAGTAGGCCGTCCCTAGCCAAAAACATTCAGTACTTC

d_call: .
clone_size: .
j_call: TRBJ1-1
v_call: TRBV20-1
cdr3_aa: CSARAAVGNTEAFF
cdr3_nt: TGCAGTGCTAGAGCTGCGGTTGGGAACACTGAAGCTTTCTTT

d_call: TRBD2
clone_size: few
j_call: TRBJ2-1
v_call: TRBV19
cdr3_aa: CASSIGTSGSNEQFF
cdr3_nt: TGTGCCAGTAGTATTGGAACTAGCGGGAGTAATGAGCAGTTCTTC

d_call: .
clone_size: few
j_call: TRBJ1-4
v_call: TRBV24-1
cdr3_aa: CATSDSRWQHEKLFF
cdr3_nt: TGTGCCACCAGTGACTCCCGATGGCAGCATGAAAAACTGTTTTTT

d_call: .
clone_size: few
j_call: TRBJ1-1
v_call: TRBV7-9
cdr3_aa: CASSPTWDTEAFF
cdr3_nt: TGTGCCAGCAGTCCTACTTGGGACACTGAAGCTTTCTTT

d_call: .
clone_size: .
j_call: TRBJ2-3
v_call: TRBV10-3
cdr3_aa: CAQGAGTDTQYF
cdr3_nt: TGTGCCCAGGGTGCCGGCACAGATACGCAGTATTTT

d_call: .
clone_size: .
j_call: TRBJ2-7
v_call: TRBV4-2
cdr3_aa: CASSQVAVEQYF
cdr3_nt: TGTGCCAGCAGCCAGGTAGCCGTTGAGCAGTACTTC

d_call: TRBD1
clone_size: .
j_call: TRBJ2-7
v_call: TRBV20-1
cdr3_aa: CSAVRRGLYEQYF
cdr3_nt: TGCAGTGCTGTCCGCAGGGGGCTCTACGAGCAGTACTTC

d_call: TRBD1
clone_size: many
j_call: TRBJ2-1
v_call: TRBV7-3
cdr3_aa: CASSLNPGGGYNEQFF
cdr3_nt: TGTGCCAGCAGCTTAAATCCAGGGGGCGGGTACAATGAGCAGTTCTTC

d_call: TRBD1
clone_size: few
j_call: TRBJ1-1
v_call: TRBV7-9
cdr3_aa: CASRRTGETSEAFF
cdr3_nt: TGTGCCAGCCGAAGGACAGGGGAGACCAGTGAAGCTTTCTTT

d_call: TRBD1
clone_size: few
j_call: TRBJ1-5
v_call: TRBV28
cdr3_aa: CASSLFYPGQGAGQPQHF
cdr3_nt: TGTGCCAGCAGTTTATTCTACCCGGGACAGGGGGCCGGTCAGCCCCAGCATTTT

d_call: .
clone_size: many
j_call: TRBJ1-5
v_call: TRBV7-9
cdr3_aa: CASSLTGHSNQPQHF
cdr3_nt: TGTGCCAGCAGTCTAACAGGCCATAGCAATCAGCCCCAGCATTTT

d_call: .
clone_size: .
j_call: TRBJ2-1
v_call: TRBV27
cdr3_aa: CASSFARSYNEQFF
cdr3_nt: TGTGCCAGCAGTTTCGCCAGGTCCTACAATGAGCAGTTCTTC

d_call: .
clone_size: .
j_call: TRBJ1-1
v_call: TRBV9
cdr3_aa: CASSLGRMEGTEAFF
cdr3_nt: TGTGCCAGCAGCCTGGGACGGATGGAGGGGACTGAAGCTTTCTTT

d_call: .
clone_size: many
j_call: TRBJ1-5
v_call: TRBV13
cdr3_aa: CASSRGRFNQPQHF
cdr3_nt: TGTGCCAGCAGCCGCGGACGCTTCAATCAGCCCCAGCATTTT

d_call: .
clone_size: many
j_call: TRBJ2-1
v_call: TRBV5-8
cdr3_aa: CASSLVSAGREFF
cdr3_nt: TGTGCCAGCAGCTTGGTATCGGCGGGACGGGAGTTCTTC

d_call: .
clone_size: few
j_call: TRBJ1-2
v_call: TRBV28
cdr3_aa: CASRPGNRYGYTF
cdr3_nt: TGTGCCAGCAGACCCGGGAATCGCTATGGCTACACCTTC

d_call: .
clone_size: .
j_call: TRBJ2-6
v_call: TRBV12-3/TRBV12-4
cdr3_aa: CASSLKNSAATKSSGANVLTF
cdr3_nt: TGTGCCAGCAGTTTGAAAAACTCGGCGGCAACAAAGAGCTCTGGGGCCAACGTCCTGACTTTC

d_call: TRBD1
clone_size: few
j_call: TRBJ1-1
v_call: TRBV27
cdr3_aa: CASSLGGGPYTEAFF
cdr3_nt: TGTGCCAGCAGTCTAGGGGGCGGACCTTACACTGAAGCTTTCTTT

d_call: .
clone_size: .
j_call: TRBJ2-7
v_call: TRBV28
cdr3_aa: CASSLFGGSYEQYF
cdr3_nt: TGTGCCAGCAGTTTATTCGGCGGGTCCTACGAGCAGTACTTC

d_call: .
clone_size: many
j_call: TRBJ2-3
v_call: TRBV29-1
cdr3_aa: CSVGAGADTQYF
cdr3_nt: TGCAGCGTTGGGGCAGGGGCGGATACGCAGTATTTT

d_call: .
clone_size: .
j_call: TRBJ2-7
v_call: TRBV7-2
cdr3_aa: CASSLSSVKGYEQYF
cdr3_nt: TGTGCCAGCAGCTTATCTAGCGTGAAGGGGTACGAGCAGTACTTC

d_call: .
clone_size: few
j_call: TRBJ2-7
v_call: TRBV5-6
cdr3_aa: CASSFYGTSNYEQYF
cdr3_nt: TGTGCCAGCAGCTTTTACGGGACCTCGAACTACGAGCAGTACTTC

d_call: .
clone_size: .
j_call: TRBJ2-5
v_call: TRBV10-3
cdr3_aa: CAISDEGETQYF
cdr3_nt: TGTGCCATCAGTGATGAAGGGGAGACCCAGTACTTC

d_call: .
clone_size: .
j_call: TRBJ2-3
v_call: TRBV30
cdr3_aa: CAWETRGATDTQYF
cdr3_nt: TGTGCCTGGGAGACACGGGGGGCAACAGATACGCAGTATTTT

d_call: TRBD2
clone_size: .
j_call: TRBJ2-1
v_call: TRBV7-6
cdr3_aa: CASSLEVAGSSYNEQFF
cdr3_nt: TGTGCCAGCAGCTTAGAGGTAGCGGGAAGCTCCTACAATGAGCAGTTCTTC

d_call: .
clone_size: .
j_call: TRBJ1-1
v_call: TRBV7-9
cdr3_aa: CASGTLMNTEAFF
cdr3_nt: TGTGCCAGCGGCACCCTAATGAACACTGAAGCTTTCTTT

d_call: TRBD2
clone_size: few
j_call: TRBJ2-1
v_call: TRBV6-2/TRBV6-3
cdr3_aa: CASSYLAGAYNEQFF
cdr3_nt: TGTGCCAGCAGTTACTTAGCGGGGGCCTACAATGAGCAGTTCTTC

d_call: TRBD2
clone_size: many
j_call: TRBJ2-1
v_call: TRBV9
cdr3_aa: CASSVRLAGWGSYNEQFF
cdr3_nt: TGTGCCAGCAGCGTACGGCTAGCGGGATGGGGCTCCTACAATGAGCAGTTCTTC

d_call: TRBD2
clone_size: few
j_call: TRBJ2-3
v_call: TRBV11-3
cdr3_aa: CASSLDIGRAPAQYF
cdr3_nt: TGTGCCAGCAGCTTAGATATCGGGAGGGCCCCGGCGCAGTATTTT

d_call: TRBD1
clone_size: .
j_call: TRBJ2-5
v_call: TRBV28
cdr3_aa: CASSGTETQETQYF
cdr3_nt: TGTGCCAGCAGTGGGACAGAGACCCAAGAGACCCAGTACTTC

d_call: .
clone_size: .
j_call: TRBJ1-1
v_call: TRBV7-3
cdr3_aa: CASSLTPTVSYEAFF
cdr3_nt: TGTGCCAGCAGCTTAACCCCGACAGTCTCTTATGAAGCTTTCTTT

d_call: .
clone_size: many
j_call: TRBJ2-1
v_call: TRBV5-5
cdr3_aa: CASSLAHNEQFF
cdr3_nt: TGTGCCAGCAGCTTGGCCCACAATGAGCAGTTCTTC

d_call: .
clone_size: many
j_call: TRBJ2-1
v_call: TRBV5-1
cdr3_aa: CASSPPSFLEQFF
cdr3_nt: TGCGCCAGCAGCCCCCCTTCCTTCCTTGAGCAGTTCTTC

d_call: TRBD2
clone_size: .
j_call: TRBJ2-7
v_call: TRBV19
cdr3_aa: CASSILGGRAYEQYF
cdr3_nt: TGTGCCAGTAGTATACTCGGCGGGAGGGCCTACGAGCAGTACTTC

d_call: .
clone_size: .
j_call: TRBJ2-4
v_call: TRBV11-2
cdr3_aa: CASSRGTPGAKNIQYF
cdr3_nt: TGTGCCAGCTCCCGGGGGACTCCGGGGGCCAAAAACATTCAGTACTTC

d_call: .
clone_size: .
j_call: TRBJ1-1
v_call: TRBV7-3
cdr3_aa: CASSPGGLASEAFF
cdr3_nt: TGTGCCAGCAGCCCCGGGGGGCTGGCCTCTGAAGCTTTCTTT

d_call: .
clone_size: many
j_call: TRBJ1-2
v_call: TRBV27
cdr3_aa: CASSPLLSKRANYGYTF
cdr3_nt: TGTGCCAGCAGTCCGCTCCTCTCAAAGAGGGCTAACTATGGCTACACCTTC

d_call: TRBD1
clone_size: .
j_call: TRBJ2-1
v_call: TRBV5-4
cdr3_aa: CASSFPGQGGNNEQFF
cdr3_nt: TGTGCCAGCAGCTTCCCGGGACAGGGGGGAAACAATGAGCAGTTCTTC

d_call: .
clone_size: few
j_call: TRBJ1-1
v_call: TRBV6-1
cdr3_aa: CASSVEGKTEAFF
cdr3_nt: TGTGCCAGCAGTGTGGAGGGCAAAACTGAAGCTTTCTTT